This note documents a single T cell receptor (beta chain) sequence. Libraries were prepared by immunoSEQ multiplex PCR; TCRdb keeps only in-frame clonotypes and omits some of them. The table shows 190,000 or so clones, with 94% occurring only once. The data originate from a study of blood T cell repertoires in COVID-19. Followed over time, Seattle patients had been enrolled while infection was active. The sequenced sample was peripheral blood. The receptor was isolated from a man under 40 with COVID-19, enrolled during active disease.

In nucleotides, the CDR3 is TGTGCCTGGAGTGTCGGGGTGAATAATGAAAAACTGTTTTTT. Its translation: CAWSVGVNNEKLFF. The J gene is TRBJ1-4, the V gene TRBV30; D is undetermined. V was clipped by 0 bases and J by 4 bases, with 9 bases between them. The CDR3 extends over 14 amino acids. CDR1 GTSNPN and CDR2 SVGIG come from the germline V gene (reference sequence).